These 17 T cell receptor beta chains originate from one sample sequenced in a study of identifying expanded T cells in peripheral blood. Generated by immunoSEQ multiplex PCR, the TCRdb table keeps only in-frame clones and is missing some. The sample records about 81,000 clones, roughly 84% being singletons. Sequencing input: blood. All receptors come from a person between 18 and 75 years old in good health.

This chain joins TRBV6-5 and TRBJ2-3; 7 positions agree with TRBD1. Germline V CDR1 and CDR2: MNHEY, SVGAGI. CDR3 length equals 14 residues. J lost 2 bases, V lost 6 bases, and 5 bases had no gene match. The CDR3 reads CASRFRGTTDTQYF. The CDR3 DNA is TGTGCCAGCAGATTCAGGGGGACCACAGATACGCAGTATTTT.

The CDR3 spells CASTGLAKNIQYF. As DNA, the CDR3 is TGCGCCAGTACAGGGCTAGCCAAAAACATTCAGTACTTC. The V gene is TRBV23-1, the J gene TRBJ2-4; D possibly corresponds to TRBD1 (6 bases). TRBV23-1 is flagged as an ORF with uncertain function. This CDR3 has 13 amino acids. Trimming pared 9 bases from V and 0 bases from J, leaving 9 bases between.

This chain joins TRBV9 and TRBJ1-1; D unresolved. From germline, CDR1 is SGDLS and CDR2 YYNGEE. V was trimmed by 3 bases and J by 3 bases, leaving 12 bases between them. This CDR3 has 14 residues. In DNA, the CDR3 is TGTGCCAGCAGCGAGGGCCCCGACGACACTGAAGCTTTCTTT. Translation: CASSEGPDDTEAFF. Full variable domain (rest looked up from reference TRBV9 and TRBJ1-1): DSGVTQTPKHLITATGQRVTLRCSPRSGDLSVYWYQQSLDQGLQFLIQYYNGEERAKGNILERFSAQQFPDLHSELNLSSLELGDSALYFCASSEGPDDTEAFFGQGTRLTVV.

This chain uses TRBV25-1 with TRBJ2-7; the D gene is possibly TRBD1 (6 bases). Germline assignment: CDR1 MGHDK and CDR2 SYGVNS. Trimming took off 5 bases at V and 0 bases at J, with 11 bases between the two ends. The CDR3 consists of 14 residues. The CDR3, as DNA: TGTGCCAGCAGTTTAAGGGGGAACTCCTACGAGCAGTACTTC. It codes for CASSLRGNSYEQYF.

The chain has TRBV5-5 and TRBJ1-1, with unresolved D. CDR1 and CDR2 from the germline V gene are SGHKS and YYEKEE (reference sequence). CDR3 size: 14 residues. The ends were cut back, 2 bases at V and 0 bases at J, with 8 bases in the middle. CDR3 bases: TGTGCCAGCAGCTTAGGGCCCATGAACACTGAAGCTTTCTTT. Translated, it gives CASSLGPMNTEAFF.

CDR3 in DNA: TGTGCCAGCAGTTTAAGTGCGGGGAACTATGGCTACACCTTC. Residues: CASSLSAGNYGYTF. The chain has TRBV27 and TRBJ1-2; unclear D gene. The germline V gene has CDR1 MNHEY and CDR2 SMNVEV (reference sequence). The V end was cut by 2 bases, the J end by 2 bases, with 9 bases between. The CDR3 length is 14 residues.

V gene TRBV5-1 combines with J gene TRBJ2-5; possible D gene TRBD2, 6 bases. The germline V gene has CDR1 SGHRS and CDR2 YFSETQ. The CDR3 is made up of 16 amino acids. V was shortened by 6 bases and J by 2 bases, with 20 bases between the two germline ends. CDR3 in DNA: TGCGCCAGCACCCTAGGCGGGGCTACTATTCAAGAGACCCAGTACTTC. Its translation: CASTLGGATIQETQYF. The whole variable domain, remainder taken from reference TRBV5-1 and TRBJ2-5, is KAGVTQTPRYLIKTRGQQVTLSCSPISGHRSVSWYQQTPGQGLQFLFEYFSETQRNKGNFPGRFSGRQFSNSRSEMNVSTLELGDSALYLCASTLGGATIQETQYFGPGTRLLVL.

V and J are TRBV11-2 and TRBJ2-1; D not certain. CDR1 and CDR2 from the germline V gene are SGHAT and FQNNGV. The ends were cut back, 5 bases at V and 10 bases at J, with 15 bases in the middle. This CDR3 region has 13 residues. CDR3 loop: CASSPLNVGEQFF. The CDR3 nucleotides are TGTGCCAGCAGCCCACTTAACGTCGGGGAGCAGTTCTTC. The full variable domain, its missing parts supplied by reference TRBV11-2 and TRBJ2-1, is EAGVAQSPRYKIIEKRQSVAFWCNPISGHATLYWYQQILGQGPKLLIQFQNNGVVDDSQLPKDRFSAERLKGVDSTLKIQPAKLEDSAVYLCASSPLNVGEQFFGPGTRLTVL.

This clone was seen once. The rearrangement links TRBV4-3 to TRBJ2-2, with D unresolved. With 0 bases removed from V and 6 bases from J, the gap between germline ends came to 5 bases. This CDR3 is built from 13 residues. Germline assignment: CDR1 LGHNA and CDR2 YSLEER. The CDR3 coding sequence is TGCGCCAGCAGCCAAGATGGAGCCGGGGAGCTGTTTTTT. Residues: CASSQDGAGELFF.

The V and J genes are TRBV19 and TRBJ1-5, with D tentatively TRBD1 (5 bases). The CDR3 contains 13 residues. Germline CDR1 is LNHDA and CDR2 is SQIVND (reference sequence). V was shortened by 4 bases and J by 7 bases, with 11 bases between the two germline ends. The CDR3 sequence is CASSKPGQQPQHF. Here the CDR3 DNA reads TGTGCCAGTAGTAAGCCGGGGCAACAGCCCCAGCATTTT. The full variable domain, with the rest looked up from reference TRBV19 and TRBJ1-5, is DGGITQSPKYLFRKEGQNVTLSCEQNLNHDAMYWYRQDPGQGLRLIYYSQIVNDFQKGDIAEGYSVSREKKESFPLTVTSAQKNPTAFYLCASSKPGQQPQHFGDGTRLSIL.

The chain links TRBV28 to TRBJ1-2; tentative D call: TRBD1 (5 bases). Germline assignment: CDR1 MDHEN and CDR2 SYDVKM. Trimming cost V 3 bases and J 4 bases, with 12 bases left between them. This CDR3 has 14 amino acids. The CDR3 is CASSFGGGLYGYTF. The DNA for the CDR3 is TGTGCCAGCAGTTTCGGGGGAGGGCTCTATGGCTACACCTTC.

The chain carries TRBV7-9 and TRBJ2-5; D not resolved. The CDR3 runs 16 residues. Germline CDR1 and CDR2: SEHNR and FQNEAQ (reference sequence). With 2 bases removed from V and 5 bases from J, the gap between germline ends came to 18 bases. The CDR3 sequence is CASSLSIPVNTETQYF. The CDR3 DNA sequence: TGTGCCAGCAGCTTATCCATCCCCGTAAATACGGAGACCCAGTACTTC.

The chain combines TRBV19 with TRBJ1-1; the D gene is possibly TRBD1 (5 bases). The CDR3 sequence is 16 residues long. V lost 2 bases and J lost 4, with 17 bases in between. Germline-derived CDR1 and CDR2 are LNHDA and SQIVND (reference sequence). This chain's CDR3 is CASSIIQAALPTEAFF. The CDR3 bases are TGTGCCAGTAGTATAATACAGGCGGCCCTCCCCACTGAAGCTTTCTTT. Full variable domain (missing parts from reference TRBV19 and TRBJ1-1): DGGITQSPKYLFRKEGQNVTLSCEQNLNHDAMYWYRQDPGQGLRLIYYSQIVNDFQKGDIAEGYSVSREKKESFPLTVTSAQKNPTAFYLCASSIIQAALPTEAFFGQGTRLTVV.

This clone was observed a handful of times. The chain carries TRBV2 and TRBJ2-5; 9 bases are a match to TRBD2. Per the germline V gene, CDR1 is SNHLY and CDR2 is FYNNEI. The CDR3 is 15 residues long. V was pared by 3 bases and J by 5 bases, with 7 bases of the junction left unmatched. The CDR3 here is CASSEGGRAFETQYF. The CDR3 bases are TGTGCCAGCAGTGAGGGCGGGAGGGCCTTTGAGACCCAGTACTTC.

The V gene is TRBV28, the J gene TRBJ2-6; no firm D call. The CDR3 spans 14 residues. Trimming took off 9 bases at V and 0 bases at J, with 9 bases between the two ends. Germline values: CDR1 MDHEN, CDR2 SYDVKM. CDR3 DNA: TGTGCCAGTAAGGCGCACTCTGGGGCCAACGTCCTGACTTTC. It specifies CASKAHSGANVLTF. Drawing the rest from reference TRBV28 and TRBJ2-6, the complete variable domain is DVKVTQSSRYLVKRTGEKVFLECVQDMDHENMFWYRQDPGLGLRLIYFSYDVKMKEKGDIPEGYSVSREKKERFSLILESASTNQTSMYLCASKAHSGANVLTFGAGSRLTVL.

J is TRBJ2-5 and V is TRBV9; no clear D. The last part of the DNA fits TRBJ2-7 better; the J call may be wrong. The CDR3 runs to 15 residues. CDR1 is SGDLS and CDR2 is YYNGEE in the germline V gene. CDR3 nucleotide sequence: TGTGCCAGCAGCGTAGACCCCCTTCCGTCGGACGAGCAGTACTTC. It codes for CASSVDPLPSDEQYF.

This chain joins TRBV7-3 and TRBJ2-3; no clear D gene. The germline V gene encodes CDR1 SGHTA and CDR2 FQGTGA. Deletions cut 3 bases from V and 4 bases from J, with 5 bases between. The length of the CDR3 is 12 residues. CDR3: CASSFHPDTQYF. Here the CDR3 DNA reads TGTGCCAGCAGCTTTCATCCAGATACGCAGTATTTT.